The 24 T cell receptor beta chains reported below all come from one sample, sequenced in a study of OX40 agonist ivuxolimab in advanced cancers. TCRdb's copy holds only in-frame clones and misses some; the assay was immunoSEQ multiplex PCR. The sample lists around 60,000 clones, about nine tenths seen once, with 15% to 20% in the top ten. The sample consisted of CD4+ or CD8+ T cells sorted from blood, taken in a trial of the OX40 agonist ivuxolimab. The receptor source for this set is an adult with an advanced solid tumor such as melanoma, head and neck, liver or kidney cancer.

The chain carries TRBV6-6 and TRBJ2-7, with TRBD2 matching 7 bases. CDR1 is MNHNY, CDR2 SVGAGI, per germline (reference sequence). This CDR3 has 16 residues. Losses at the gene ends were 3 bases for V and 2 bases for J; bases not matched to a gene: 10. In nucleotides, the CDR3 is TGTGCCAGCAGTTATCTCCGGAGCGGGGTCGCCTACGAGCAGTACTTC. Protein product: CASSYLRSGVAYEQYF.

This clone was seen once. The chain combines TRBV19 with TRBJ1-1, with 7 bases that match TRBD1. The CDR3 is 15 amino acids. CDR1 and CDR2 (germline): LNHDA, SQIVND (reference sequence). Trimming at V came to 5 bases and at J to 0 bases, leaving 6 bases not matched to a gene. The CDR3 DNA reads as TGTGCCAGTAGTGCCAAGACAGGGTTGAACACTGAAGCTTTCTTT. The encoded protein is CASSAKTGLNTEAFF.

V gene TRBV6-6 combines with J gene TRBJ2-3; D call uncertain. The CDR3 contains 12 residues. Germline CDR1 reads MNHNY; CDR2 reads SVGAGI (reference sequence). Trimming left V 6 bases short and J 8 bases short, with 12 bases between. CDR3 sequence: CASSWASPTQYF. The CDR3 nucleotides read TGTGCCAGCAGCTGGGCGTCTCCTACGCAGTATTTT.

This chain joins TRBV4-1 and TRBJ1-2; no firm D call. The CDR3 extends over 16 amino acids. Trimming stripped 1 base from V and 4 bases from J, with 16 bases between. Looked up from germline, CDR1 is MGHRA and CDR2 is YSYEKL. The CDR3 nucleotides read TGCGCCAGCAGCCAAGGTTCGGCAGCGCGTCCCTATGGCTACACCTTC. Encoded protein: CASSQGSAARPYGYTF.

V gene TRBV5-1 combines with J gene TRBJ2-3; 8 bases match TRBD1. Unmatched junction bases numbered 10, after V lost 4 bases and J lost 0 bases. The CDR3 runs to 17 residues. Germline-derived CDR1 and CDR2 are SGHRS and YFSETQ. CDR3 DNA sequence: TGCGCCAGCAGCCGGACTGGACAGGGCTCTAGCACAGATACGCAGTATTTT. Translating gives CASSRTGQGSSTDTQYF.

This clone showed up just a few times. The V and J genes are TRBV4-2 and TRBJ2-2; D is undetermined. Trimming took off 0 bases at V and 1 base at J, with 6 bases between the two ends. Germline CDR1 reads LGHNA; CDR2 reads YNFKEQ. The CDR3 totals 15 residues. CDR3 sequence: CASSQDAGNTGELFF. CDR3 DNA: TGTGCCAGCAGCCAAGATGCAGGGAACACCGGGGAGCTGTTTTTT.

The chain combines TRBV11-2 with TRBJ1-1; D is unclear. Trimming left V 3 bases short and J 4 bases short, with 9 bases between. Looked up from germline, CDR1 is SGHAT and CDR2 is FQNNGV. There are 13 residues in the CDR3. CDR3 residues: CASSFSTSTEAFF. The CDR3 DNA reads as TGTGCCAGCAGCTTCTCGACAAGCACTGAAGCTTTCTTT.

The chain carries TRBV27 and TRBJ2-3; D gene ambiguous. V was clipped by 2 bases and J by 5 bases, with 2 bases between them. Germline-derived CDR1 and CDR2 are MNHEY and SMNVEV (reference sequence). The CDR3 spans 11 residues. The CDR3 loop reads CASSLGDTQYF. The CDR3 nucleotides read TGTGCCAGCAGTTTAGGAGATACGCAGTATTTT.

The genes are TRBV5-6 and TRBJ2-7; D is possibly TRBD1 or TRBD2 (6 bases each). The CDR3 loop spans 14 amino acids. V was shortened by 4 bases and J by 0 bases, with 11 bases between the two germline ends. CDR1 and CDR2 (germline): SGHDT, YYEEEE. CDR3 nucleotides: TGTGCCAGCAGCCGAGGGGGGAGCTCCTACGAGCAGTACTTC. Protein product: CASSRGGSSYEQYF.

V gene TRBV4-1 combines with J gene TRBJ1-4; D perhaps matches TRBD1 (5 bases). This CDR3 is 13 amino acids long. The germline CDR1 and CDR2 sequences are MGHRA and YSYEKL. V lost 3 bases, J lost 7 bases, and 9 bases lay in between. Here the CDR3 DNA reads TGCGCCAGCAGCCATTGGAGGGGTGAAAAACTGTTTTTT. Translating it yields CASSHWRGEKLFF.

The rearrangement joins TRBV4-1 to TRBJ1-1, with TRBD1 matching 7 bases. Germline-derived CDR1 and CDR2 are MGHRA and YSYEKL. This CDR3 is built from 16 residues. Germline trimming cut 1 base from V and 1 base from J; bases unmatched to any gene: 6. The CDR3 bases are TGCGCCAGCAGCCAAGTGAACAGGGGTGGGAACACTGAAGCTTTCTTT. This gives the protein CASSQVNRGGNTEAFF.

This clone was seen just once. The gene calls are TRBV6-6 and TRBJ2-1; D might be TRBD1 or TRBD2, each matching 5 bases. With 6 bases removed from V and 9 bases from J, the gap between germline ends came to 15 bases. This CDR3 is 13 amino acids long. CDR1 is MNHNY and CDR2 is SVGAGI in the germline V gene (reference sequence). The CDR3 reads CASRGDAAIEQFF. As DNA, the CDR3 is TGTGCCAGCAGAGGGGACGCAGCCATTGAGCAGTTCTTC.

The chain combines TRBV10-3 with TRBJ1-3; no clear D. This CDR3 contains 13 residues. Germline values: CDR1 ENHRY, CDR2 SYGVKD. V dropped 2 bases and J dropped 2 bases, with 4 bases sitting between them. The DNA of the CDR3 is TGTGCCATCAGTGAGAGGGCTGGAAACACCATATATTTT. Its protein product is CAISERAGNTIYF.

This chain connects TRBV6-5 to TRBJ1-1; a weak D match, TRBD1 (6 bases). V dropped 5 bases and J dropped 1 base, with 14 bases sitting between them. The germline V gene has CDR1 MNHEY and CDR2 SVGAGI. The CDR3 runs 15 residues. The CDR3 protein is CASSARQATNTEAFF. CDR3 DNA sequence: TGTGCCAGCAGTGCTCGACAGGCCACGAACACTGAAGCTTTCTTT.

The CDR3 protein is CASTPSAPGDNYGYTF. The CDR3, as DNA: TGTGCCAGCACCCCGTCGGCGCCAGGGGACAACTATGGCTACACCTTC. This chain joins TRBV5-6 and TRBJ1-2, with D perhaps TRBD1 (6 bases). There are 16 residues in the CDR3. Germline CDR1 reads SGHDT; CDR2 reads YYEEEE. Trimming pared 6 bases from V and 2 bases from J, leaving 20 bases between.

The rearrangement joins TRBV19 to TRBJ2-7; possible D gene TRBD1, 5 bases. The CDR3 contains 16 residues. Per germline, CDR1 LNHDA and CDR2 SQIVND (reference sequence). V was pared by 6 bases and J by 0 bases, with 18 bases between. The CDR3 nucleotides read TGTGCCAGTAGCCCCGCCTTGACAGAGAGCTCCTACGAGCAGTACTTC. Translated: CASSPALTESSYEQYF.

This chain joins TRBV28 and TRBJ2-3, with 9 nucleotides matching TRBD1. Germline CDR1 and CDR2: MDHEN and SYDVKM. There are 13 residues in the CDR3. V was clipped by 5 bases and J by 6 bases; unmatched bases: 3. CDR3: CASSEQGADTQYF. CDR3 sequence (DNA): TGTGCCAGCAGTGAACAGGGGGCTGATACGCAGTATTTT.

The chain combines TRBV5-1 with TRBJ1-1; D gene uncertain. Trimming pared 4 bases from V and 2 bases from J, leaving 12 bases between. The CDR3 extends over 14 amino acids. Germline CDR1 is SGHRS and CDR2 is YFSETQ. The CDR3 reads CASSTSILNTEAFF. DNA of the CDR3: TGCGCCAGCAGCACCTCGATCCTTAACACTGAAGCTTTCTTT.

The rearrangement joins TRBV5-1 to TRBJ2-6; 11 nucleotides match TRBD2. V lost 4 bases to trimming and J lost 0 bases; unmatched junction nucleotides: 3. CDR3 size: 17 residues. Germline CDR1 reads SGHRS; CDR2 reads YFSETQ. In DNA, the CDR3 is TGCGCCAGCAGCCTGACTAGCGGGAACTCTGGGGCCAACGTCCTGACTTTC. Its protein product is CASSLTSGNSGANVLTF. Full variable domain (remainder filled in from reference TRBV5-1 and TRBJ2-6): KAGVTQTPRYLIKTRGQQVTLSCSPISGHRSVSWYQQTPGQGLQFLFEYFSETQRNKGNFPGRFSGRQFSNSRSEMNVSTLELGDSALYLCASSLTSGNSGANVLTFGAGSRLTVL.

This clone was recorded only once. The CDR3 region has the DNA TGTGCCAGCAGCTTAGGACAGAATGCGTACAATGAGCAGTTCTTC. Its protein product is CASSLGQNAYNEQFF. The chain has TRBV11-2 and TRBJ2-1; D may be TRBD1 (5 bases). The V gene lost 1 base and the J gene lost 4 bases, with 11 bases spanning the gap. The CDR3 covers 15 residues. Germline V CDR1 and CDR2: SGHAT, FQNNGV. The complete variable domain, with remaining parts taken from reference TRBV11-2 and TRBJ2-1, reads EAGVAQSPRYKIIEKRQSVAFWCNPISGHATLYWYQQILGQGPKLLIQFQNNGVVDDSQLPKDRFSAERLKGVDSTLKIQPAKLEDSAVYLCASSLGQNAYNEQFFGPGTRLTVL.

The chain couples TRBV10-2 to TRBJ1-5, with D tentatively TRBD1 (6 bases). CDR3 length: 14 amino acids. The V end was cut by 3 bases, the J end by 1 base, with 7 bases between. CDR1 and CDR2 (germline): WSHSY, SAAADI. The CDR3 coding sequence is TGCGCCAGCAGTGAACAGGGAAGCAATCAGCCCCAGCATTTT. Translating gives CASSEQGSNQPQHF.

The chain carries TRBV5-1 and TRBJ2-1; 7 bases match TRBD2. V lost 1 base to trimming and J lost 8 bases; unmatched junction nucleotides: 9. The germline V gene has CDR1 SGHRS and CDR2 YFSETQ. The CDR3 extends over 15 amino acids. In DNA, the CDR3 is TGCGCCAGCAGCTTGCCGTTGGCTAGCGGTGATGAGCAGTTCTTC. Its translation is CASSLPLASGDEQFF.

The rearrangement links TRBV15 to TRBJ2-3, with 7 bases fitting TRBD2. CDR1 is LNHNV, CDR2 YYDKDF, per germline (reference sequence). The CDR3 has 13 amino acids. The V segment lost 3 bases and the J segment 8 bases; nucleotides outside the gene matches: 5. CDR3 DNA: TGTGCCACCAGCAGGGCTCGGACTAGTACGCAGTATTTT. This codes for CATSRARTSTQYF.

The CDR3 bases are TGTGCCAGCAGTTTTAGGTCCTGGCCAACCGGGGAGCTGTTTTTT. Encoded protein: CASSFRSWPTGELFF. The chain carries TRBV28 and TRBJ2-2; D is unresolved. The V gene's germline CDR1 is MDHEN and CDR2 SYDVKM. V was trimmed by 3 bases and J by 5 bases, leaving 13 bases between them. There are 15 residues in the CDR3.